This T cell receptor beta chain was recovered during a study of T cells in Graves' hyperthyroidism and ophthalmopathy. The study left out patients who had uncontrolled infection, other autoimmune disease, pregnancy or lactation. Orbital computed tomography and thyroid ultrasound, together with serum TRAb and thyroxine and clinical symptoms, were used for diagnoses. This CDR3 spans 15 amino acids. V trimming: 5 bases; J trimming: 7 bases; junction bases outside the gene matches: 17. From germline, CDR1 is DFQATT and CDR2 SNEGSKA (reference sequence). RNA transcripts provided the source from which TCR beta CDR3 regions were amplified. TCR CDR3 underwent first-round RT-PCR with the HTBI primer set. TCRdb analysed the multiplex PCR reads with MiXCR anew, one entry per CDR3 protein. The sample records fewer than 250,000 distinct CDR3 sequences, approximately 17% being singletons. This clonotype was detected many times.

Input material: blood. This receptor was identified in a man aged 45 to 65 with Graves' hyperthyroidism. This chain connects TRBV20-1 to TRBJ2-7; 7 bases align to TRBD2. The CDR3 here is CSAALGGGSSREQYF. The DNA of the CDR3 is TGCAGTGCTGCCTTGGGCGGCGGGAGTTCTCGGGAGCAGTACTTC.